The clone carrying this T cell receptor beta chain was detected a few times. As yet, its antigen is unknown. This specimen comes from a study of T cells after yellow fever vaccination. For the study at large: Fractions with few cells were prepared using SMART-Seq v4 Ultra Low Input.

Germline loops: CDR1 PRHDT, CDR2 FYEKMQ (reference sequence). V was clipped by 4 bases and J by 1 base; unmatched bases: 4. This CDR3 has 15 residues. Study-wide findings and caveats: Most clones from primary vaccination were detected again post-booster (just over 95% CD4, roughly 85% CD8). Any FACS-sorted repertoire could hold abundant clonotypes that contaminate it from the bulk population.

Conversion of TCR transcripts into cDNA relied on 5'RACE template switching, which added a universal primer site and UMIs. TCRdb re-called the 5' RACE reads with MiXCR, one entry per CDR3 protein. The sample contains approximately 600,000 distinct CDR3 sequences, roughly an eighth of which appear only once. The sample consisted of PBMCs, taken on the day of the yellow fever booster vaccination. This sequence originates from a young man who received the YFV17D yellow fever vaccine. The chain combines TRBV13 with TRBJ2-3; 8 bases line up with TRBD2. The CDR3 DNA is TGTGCCAGCAGCTCAGCGGGAGCTGGCACAGATACGCAGTATTTT. This translates into CASSSAGAGTDTQYF.